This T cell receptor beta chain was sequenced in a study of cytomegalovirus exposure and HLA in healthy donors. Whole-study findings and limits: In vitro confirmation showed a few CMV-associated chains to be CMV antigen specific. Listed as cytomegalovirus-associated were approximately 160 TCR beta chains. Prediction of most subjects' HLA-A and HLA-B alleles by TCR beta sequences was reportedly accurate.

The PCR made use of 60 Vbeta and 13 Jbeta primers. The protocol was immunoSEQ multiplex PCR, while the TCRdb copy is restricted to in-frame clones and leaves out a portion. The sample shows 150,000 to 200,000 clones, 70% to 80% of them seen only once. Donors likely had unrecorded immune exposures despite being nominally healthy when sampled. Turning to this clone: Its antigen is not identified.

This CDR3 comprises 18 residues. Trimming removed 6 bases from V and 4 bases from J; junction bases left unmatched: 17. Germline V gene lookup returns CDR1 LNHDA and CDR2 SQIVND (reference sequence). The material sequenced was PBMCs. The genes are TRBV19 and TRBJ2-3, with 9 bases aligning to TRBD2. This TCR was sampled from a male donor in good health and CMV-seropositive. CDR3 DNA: TGTGCCAGTAGCGCGACCCGGACTAGCGCACCTAATCCAGATACGCAGTATTTT. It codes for CASSATRTSAPNPDTQYF.